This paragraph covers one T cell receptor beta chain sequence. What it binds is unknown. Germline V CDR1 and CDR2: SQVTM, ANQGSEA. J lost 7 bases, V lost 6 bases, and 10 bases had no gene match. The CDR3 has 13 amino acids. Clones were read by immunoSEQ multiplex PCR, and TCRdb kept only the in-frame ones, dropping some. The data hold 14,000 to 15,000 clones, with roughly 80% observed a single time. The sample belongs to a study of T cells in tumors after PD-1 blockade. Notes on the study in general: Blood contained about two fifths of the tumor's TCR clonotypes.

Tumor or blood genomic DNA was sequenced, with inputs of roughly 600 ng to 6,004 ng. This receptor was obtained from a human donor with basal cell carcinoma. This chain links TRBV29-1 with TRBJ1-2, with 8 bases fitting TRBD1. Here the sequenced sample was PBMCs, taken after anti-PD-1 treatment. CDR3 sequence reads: CSVTVGQGFGYTF. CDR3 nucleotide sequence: TGCAGCGTGACCGTTGGACAGGGATTTGGCTACACCTTC. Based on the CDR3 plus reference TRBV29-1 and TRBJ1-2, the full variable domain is SAVISQKPSRDICQRGTSLTIQCQVDSQVTMMFWYRQQPGQSLTLIATANQGSEATYESGFVIDKFPISRPNLTFSTLTVSNMSPEDSSIYLCSVTVGQGFGYTFGSGTRLTVV.